The entry below gives a single T cell receptor beta chain sequence along with its context. The V and J ends lost 0 bases and 7 bases, in that order; junction bases with no gene match: 2. CDR3 length equals 14 residues. Per germline, CDR1 SGHDT and CDR2 YYEEEE. This specimen belongs to a study of sequential checkpoint blockade in melanoma. About the study: First-line arms were nivolumab then ipilimumab, or the reverse, randomized 1:1.

Profiling relied on immunoSEQ multiplex PCR, and the TCRdb table lists in-frame clones only, not all of them. The sample contains approximately 21,000 clones, approximately 72% of which appear only once. Indicated treatment: randomized to nivolumab then ipilimumab (arm A) or the reverse (arm B). This rearrangement joins TRBV5-6 to TRBJ1-4, with 8 bases fitting TRBD1. The TCR sequence derives from a human donor with melanoma. Specimen: CD8+ T cells sorted from blood (inferred from file names), collected from a patient given nivolumab and ipilimumab in sequence. CDR3 protein: CASSLVQGAEKLFF. In DNA form, the CDR3 reads TGTGCCAGCAGCTTGGTCCAGGGGGCTGAAAAACTGTTTTTT.